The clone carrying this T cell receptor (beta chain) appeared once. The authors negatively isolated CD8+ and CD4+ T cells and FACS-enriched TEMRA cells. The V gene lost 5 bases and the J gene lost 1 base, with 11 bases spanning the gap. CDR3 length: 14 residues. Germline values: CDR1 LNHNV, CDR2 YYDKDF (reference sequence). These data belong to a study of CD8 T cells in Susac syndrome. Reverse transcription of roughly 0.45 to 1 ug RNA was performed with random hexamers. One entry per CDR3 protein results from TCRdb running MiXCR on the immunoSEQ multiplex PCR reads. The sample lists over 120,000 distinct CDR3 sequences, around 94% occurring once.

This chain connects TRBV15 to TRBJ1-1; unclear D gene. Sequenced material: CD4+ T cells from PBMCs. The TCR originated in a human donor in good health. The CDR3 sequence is CATSARTANTEAFF. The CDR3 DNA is TGTGCCACCAGCGCTCGGACGGCGAACACTGAAGCTTTCTTT. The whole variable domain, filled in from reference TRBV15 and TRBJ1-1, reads DAMVIQNPRYQVTQFGKPVTLSCSQTLNHNVMYWYQQKSSQAPKLLFHYYDKDFNNEADTPDNFQSRRPNTSFCFLDIRSPGLGDTAMYLCATSARTANTEAFFGQGTRLTVV.